This entry lists 10 T cell receptor beta chains sequenced from one sample in a study of cytomegalovirus exposure and HLA in healthy donors. Amplification used 60 Vbeta primers and 13 Jbeta primers. TCRdb keeps only in-frame clones here, not all; method: immunoSEQ multiplex PCR. The repertoire holds under 200,000 clones, with approximately 86% as singletons. The sequenced material came from PBMCs. The source of these receptors is a woman between 18 and 29 years old in good health and CMV-seronegative.

The chain recombines TRBV28 with TRBJ2-6, with D possibly being TRBD1 (5 bases). The germline CDR1 and CDR2 sequences are MDHEN and SYDVKM. Trimming removed 5 bases at V and 0 bases at J, with 11 bases between. The length of the CDR3 is 16 residues. The CDR3 here is CASSKGQTSGANVLTF. The CDR3 nucleotides read TGTGCCAGCAGTAAGGGGCAAACCTCTGGGGCCAACGTCCTGACTTTC.

The sample holds a few counts of this clone. CDR3 amino acids: CAISVENTGELFF. The DNA for the CDR3 is TGTGCCATCAGTGTAGAGAACACCGGGGAGCTGTTTTTT. The chain uses TRBV10-3 and TRBJ2-2, with D uncertain. V was cut by 4 bases and J by 1 base, with 4 bases left in between. Germline V gene data show CDR1 as ENHRY and CDR2 as SYGVKD. This CDR3 has 13 residues.

The rearrangement joins TRBV7-9 to TRBJ2-5, with unresolved D. Germline CDR1 reads SEHNR; CDR2 reads FQNEAQ (reference sequence). CDR3 size: 12 residues. V was trimmed by 10 bases and J by 3 bases, leaving 12 bases between them. The CDR3 spells CATEAPKETQYF. In nucleotides, the CDR3 is TGTGCCACTGAGGCTCCGAAAGAGACCCAGTACTTC. Full variable domain (missing parts from reference TRBV7-9 and TRBJ2-5): DTGVSQNPRHKITKRGQNVTFRCDPISEHNRLYWYRQTLGQGPEFLTYFQNEAQLEKSRLLSDRFSAERPKGSFSTLEIQRTEQGDSAMYLCATEAPKETQYFGPGTRLLVL.

This clone was counted only a few times. The chain has TRBV5-1 and TRBJ2-4; possible D gene TRBD1, 6 bases. CDR1 SGHRS and CDR2 YFSETQ come from the germline V gene. The CDR3 has 12 amino acids. Deletions cut 3 bases from V and 8 bases from J, with 9 bases between. CDR3 DNA sequence: TGCGCCAGCAGCTCCGAGGGGGACATTCAGTACTTC. Translating gives CASSSEGDIQYF.

A single count supports this clone. The V and J genes are TRBV27 and TRBJ1-2; D uncertain. CDR3 size: 15 residues. CDR1 is MNHEY, CDR2 SMNVEV, per germline (reference sequence). V lost 5 bases and J 5 bases, leaving 18 bases between the germline ends. The CDR3 DNA sequence: TGTGCCAGCAGTCCTCGGGAGGAGGGCCCTTATGGCTACACCTTC. This gives the protein CASSPREEGPYGYTF.

V gene TRBV6-1 combines with J gene TRBJ2-1; 7 positions agree with TRBD1. Germline loops: CDR1 MNHNS, CDR2 SASEGT. CDR3 length equals 12 residues. V shed 7 bases and J 8 bases; nucleotides not matched to a gene: 5. The CDR3 is CASTDRVDEQFF. The CDR3 region has the DNA TGTGCCAGCACTGACAGGGTCGATGAGCAGTTCTTC.

The rearrangement links TRBV11-2 to TRBJ2-7, with 12 nucleotides matching TRBD2. V gave up 3 bases and J gave up 4 bases; unmatched junction bases: 7. Germline values: CDR1 SGHAT, CDR2 FQNNGV. The CDR3 consists of 16 residues. Here the CDR3 reads CASSFLRLAGVYEQYF. The CDR3 nucleotides are TGTGCCAGCAGCTTCCTTCGACTAGCGGGAGTTTACGAGCAGTACTTC.

About this clone: One junction end disagrees with the germline gene, perhaps due to a read error. CDR3 bases: TGTGCCTGCAGGAGTAAATCACAGGGTTACTATGGCTACACCTTC. Protein: CACRSKSQGYYGYTF. The rearrangement joins TRBV6-1 to TRBJ1-2, with D possibly TRBD1 on 6 matching bases. The CDR3 contains 15 residues. Looked up from germline, CDR1 is MNHNS and CDR2 is SASEGT.

This chain links TRBV7-6 with TRBJ2-7; 9 bases map to TRBD2. Germline V CDR1 and CDR2: SGHVS, FNYEAQ. This CDR3 is built from 16 residues. Unmatched junction bases numbered 12, after V lost 0 bases and J lost 9 bases. The DNA of the CDR3 is TGTGCCAGCAGCTTAGCGGGACCGGGACTAGCCCTTGGGCAGTACTTC. Amino acids: CASSLAGPGLALGQYF.

This chain joins TRBV29-1 and TRBJ2-1; D gene unclear. This CDR3 spans 12 amino acids. Germline loops: CDR1 SQVTM, CDR2 ANQGSEA. Trimming shortened V by 3 bases and J by 4 bases, and 7 bases separated the two germline ends. CDR3 sequence: CSVEAEYNEQFF. CDR3 in DNA: TGCAGCGTTGAGGCAGAATACAATGAGCAGTTCTTC.